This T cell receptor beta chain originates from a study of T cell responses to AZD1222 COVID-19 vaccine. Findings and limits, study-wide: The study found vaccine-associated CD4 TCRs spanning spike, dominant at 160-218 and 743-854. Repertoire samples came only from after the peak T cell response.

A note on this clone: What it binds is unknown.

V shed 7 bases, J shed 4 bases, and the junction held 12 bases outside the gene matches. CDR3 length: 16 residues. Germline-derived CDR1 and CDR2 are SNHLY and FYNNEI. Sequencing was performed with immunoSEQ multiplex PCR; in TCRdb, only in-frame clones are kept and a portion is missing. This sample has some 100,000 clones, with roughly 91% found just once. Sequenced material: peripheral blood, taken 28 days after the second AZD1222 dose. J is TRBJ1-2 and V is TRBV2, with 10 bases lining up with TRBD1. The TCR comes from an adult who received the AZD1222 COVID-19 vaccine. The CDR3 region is CASTPRTGGPSYGYTF. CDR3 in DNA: TGTGCCAGCACCCCACGGACAGGGGGACCAAGCTATGGCTACACCTTC.